This T cell receptor beta chain comes out of a study of blood T cell repertoires in COVID-19. Background on the study: Samples representing acute and convalescent COVID-19 were sourced from the United States, Italy and Spain. T cells, B-cell-depleted T cells, or PBMCs supplied cDNA or gDNA.

Living in about two dozen US areas, the participants were between roughly 18 and 95 years of age. In the source study's methods: Using reference gene primer amplification, nucleated cell counts were estimated. TCRdb's table, derived via immunoSEQ multiplex PCR, lists solely in-frame clones and lacks some. V, J and clone size were drawn from that table, and D and trimming were deduced from the DNA. This sample carries about 190,000 clones, roughly 83% of them seen once, and the ten largest clones take around 9%. Germline V CDR1 and CDR2: MGHRA, YSYEKL. The V and J ends lost 2 bases and 9 bases, in that order; junction bases with no gene match: 10. The CDR3 sequence is 15 residues long.

The sample consisted of PBMCs or T cells enriched from blood (not recorded which). The sequence derives from a woman aged 25 to 39 who had recovered from COVID-19. The rearrangement links TRBV4-1 to TRBJ2-1; TRBD2 matches at 7 bases. CDR3 in DNA: TGCGCCAGCAGCCAATATGACGGGGAGGGCAGTGAGCAGTTCTTC. It codes for CASSQYDGEGSEQFF.